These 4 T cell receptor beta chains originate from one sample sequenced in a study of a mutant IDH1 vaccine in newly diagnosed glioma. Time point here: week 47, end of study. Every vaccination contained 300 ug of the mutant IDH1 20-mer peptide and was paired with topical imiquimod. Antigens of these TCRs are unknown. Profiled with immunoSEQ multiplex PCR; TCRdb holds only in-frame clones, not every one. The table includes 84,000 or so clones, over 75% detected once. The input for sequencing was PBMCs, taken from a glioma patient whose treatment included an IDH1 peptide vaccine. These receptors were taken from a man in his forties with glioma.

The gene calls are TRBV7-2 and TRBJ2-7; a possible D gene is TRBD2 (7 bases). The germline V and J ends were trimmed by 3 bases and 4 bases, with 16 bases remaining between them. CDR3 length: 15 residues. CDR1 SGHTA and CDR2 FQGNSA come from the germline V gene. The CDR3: CASSLDGGPGYEQYF. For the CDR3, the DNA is TGTGCCAGCAGCTTGGACGGGGGGCCAGGTTACGAGCAGTACTTC.

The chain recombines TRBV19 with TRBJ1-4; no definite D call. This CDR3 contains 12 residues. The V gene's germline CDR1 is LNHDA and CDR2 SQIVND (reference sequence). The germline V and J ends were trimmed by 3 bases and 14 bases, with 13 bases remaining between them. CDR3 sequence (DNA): TGTGCCAGTAGTATCCCGGGCCTCCCGCTGTTTTTT. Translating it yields CASSIPGLPLFF. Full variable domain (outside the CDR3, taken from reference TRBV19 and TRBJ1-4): DGGITQSPKYLFRKEGQNVTLSCEQNLNHDAMYWYRQDPGQGLRLIYYSQIVNDFQKGDIAEGYSVSREKKESFPLTVTSAQKNPTAFYLCASSIPGLPLFFGSGTQLSVL.

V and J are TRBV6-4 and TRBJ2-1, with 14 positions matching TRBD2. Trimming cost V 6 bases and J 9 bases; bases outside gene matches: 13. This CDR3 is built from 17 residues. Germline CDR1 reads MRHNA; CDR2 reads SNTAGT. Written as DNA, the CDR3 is TGTGCCAGCAGCGGACTAGCGGGGGGTAGTGTAAGGAGTGAGCAGTTCTTC. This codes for CASSGLAGGSVRSEQFF.

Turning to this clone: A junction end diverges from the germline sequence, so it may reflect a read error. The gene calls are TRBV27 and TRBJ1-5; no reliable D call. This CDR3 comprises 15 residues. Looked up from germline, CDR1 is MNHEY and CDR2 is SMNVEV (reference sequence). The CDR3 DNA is TGTGCCAGCAGCTTATCGACGGGAGCTAATCAGCCCCAGCATTTT. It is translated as CASSLSTGANQPQHF.